This is a list of T cell receptor beta chains from one sample in a study of blood T cell repertoires in COVID-19. Profiling relied on immunoSEQ multiplex PCR, and the TCRdb table lists in-frame clones only, not all of them. The table includes tens of thousands of clones, nearly 90% detected once. The sample taken for sequencing was peripheral blood. The receptor source for this set is a man over 45 with active COVID-19. Both conserved end residues are trimmed from each CDR3.

v_gene | CDR3aa
TRBV5-1 | ASSLWVQGNTEAF
TRBV7-2 | ASSLGAGLETQY
TRBV7-2 | ASSLVRGSGRNEQF
TRBV6-2/TRBV6-3 | ASSYLPTGGLYTEAF
TRBV7-8 | ASRPGTGKAGELF
TRBV27 | ASSLNQPRGSIAKNIQY
TRBV7-8 | ASSSVGQNYGYT
TRBV6-5 | ASNPRNLAGELF
TRBV28 | ASSGTGFGTIY
TRBV7-8 | ASSLDRGRNGELF
TRBV10-3 | AIHNPRGQEYSPLH
TRBV5-1 | ASSRRPADSTDTQY
TRBV6-6 | ASSSQGRETQY
TRBV2 | ASSAGETQY
TRBV27 | ASSNGGGTYEQY
TRBV29-1 | SVEWPGQGNKAF
TRBV7-2 | ASSLARRGDYEQY
TRBV5-1 | ATGTGGTDTQY
TRBV28 | ASSPTGGNEKLF
TRBV9 | ASSVDSVPGELF
TRBV2 | ASRAGTGFSQPQH
TRBV25-1 | ASSEYKGGGDWNEQF
TRBV7-8 | ASSFLPGGLGGEAF
TRBV4-3 | ASSQSGTGSRGQF
TRBV7-3 | ASGRGLNTEAF
TRBV5-1 | ASSLQGGQPQH
TRBV3-1/TRBV3-2 | ASSQDLGQGTDTQY
TRBV7-8 | ASSLGLAGGSDTQY
TRBV13 | ASSTYWVFGSSPNTEAF
TRBV14 | ASSQGPTQY
TRBV5-1 | ASRGTGNTEAF
TRBV4-2 | ASSQPGLAGSEQY
TRBV12-3/TRBV12-4 | ASSFSGNEQF
TRBV4-3 | ASSQGAGGRGDTQY
TRBV7-9 | ASRGSGGRGETQY